Listed here are 5 T cell receptor beta chains from one sample, sequenced in a study of blood T cells in healthy people across ages. Next came a second PCR, run for roughly 6 to 11 cycles, which used a sample-barcoded 5' primer along with a J-beta primer mix. TCRdb reprocessed the 5' RACE reads via MiXCR and lists one record per CDR3 protein. Seen here are under 2,000,000 distinct CDR3 sequences, roughly 49% observed once, and the top ten hold less than 2.5%. Material: blood. The receptors shown here come from a woman between 40 and 55 years old in good health.

The chain recombines TRBV20-1 with TRBJ2-6; D not resolved. From germline, CDR1 is DFQATT and CDR2 SNEGSKA (reference sequence). V dropped 0 bases and J dropped 3 bases, with 15 bases sitting between them. The CDR3 is 17 residues long. CDR3 sequence reads: CSARDPDWSSGANVLTF. The CDR3 nucleotides are TGCAGTGCTAGAGACCCGGATTGGAGTAGTGGGGCCAACGTCCTGACTTTC.

The genes are TRBV28 and TRBJ2-3; 7 bases map to TRBD1. The CDR3 is made up of 14 amino acids. V shed 4 bases, J shed 5 bases, and the junction held 6 bases outside the gene matches. CDR1 is MDHEN and CDR2 is SYDVKM in the germline V gene. The CDR3 DNA sequence: TGTGCCAGCAGTTGGACAGGCCTCCAAGATACGCAGTATTTT. It yields the protein CASSWTGLQDTQYF.

The chain employs TRBV20-1 and TRBJ2-2, with TRBD1 matching 9 bases. The CDR3 has 15 amino acids. The ends lost 1 base at V and 4 bases at J; junction bases unmatched: 4. Germline V lookup: CDR1 DFQATT, CDR2 SNEGSKA (reference sequence). CDR3 in DNA: TGCAGTGCTAGAGCACGACAGGGGGTCACCGGGGAGCTGTTTTTT. Its translation: CSARARQGVTGELFF.

V is TRBV4-3 and J is TRBJ1-5, with TRBD1 as a possible D gene (5 bases). The CDR3 spans 15 residues. V shed 0 bases and J shed 2 bases, with 8 bases lying between them. Germline CDR1 is LGHNA and CDR2 is YSLEER. The CDR3 region is CASSQDGGGNQPQHF. For the CDR3, the DNA is TGCGCCAGCAGCCAAGATGGGGGGGGCAATCAGCCCCAGCATTTT.

The CDR3 bases are TGCAGTGCTAGCACTAGCGGGGGTTACTCCTACAATGAGCAGTTCTTC. Amino acid sequence: CSASTSGGYSYNEQFF. V gene TRBV20-1 combines with J gene TRBJ2-1, with 11 bases matching TRBD2. This CDR3 has 16 residues. Germline V gene sequence: CDR1 DFQATT, CDR2 SNEGSKA (reference sequence). With V trimmed by 3 bases and J by 0 bases, 4 bases remained unmatched.